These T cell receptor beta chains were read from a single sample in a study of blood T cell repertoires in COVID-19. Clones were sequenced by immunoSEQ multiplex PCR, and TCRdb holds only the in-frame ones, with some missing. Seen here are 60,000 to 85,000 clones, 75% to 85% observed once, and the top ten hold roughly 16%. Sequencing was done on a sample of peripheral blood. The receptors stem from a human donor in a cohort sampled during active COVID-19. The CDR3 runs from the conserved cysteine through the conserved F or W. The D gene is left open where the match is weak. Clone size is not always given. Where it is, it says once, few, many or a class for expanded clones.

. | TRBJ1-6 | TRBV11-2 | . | TGTGCCAGCAGCTTAGACCTCTCCTATAATTCACCCCTCCACTTT | CASSLDLSYNSPLHF
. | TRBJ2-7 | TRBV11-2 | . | TGTGCCAGCAGCTTATTGGCGGGGACGCAATCCTACGAGCAGTACTTC | CASSLLAGTQSYEQYF
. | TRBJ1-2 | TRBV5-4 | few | TGTGCCAGCAGCTCCGAAGGAGGAGTTCTTTTCGGCTACACCTTC | CASSSEGGVLFGYTF
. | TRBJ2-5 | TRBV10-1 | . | TGCGCCAGCAGTGAGTCCGGTCCGGGAGCTGGGGAGGAGACCCAGTACTTC | CASSESGPGAGEETQYF
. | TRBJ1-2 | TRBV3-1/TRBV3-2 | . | TGTGCCAGCAGCCAAGATAACCAGGGCAGGGGCTACACCTTC | CASSQDNQGRGYTF
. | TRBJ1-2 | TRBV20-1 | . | TGCAGTGCTAGAGGGGAGGGCGGCTACACCTTC | CSARGEGGYTF
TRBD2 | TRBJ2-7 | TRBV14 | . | TGTGCCAGCAGCCAGGGGACTAGCGTTTACTACGAGCAGTACTTC | CASSQGTSVYYEQYF
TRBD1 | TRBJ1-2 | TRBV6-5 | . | TGTGCCAGCAGACCCGGACAGGGGCGAAACTATGGCTACACCTTC | CASRPGQGRNYGYTF
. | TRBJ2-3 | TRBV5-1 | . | TGCGCCAGCAGCTCGGGTCGCACAGATACGCAGTATTTT | CASSSGRTDTQYF
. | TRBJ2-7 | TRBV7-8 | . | TGTGCCAGCAGCTTAGCTCAGGGTCCCTCCTACGAGCAGTACTTC | CASSLAQGPSYEQYF
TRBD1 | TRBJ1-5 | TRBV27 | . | TGTGCCAGCAGTCGACAGGGGAGCAATCAGCCCCAGCATTTT | CASSRQGSNQPQHF
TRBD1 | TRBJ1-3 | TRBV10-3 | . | TGTGCCATCAGCCCGGGACAGGGGTCGGGAAACACCATATATTTT | CAISPGQGSGNTIYF
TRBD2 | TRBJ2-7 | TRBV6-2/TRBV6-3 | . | TGTGCCAGCAGCCAGCGGGAGGGCCCCTACGAGCAGTACTTC | CASSQREGPYEQYF
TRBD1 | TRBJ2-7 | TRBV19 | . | TGTGCCAGTAGCGAACAGGGGGATCGGGCCTACGAGCAGTACTTC | CASSEQGDRAYEQYF
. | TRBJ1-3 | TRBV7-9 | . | TGTGCCAGCAGCTTCGCGGGGGGGGCTGGAAACACCATATATTTT | CASSFAGGAGNTIYF
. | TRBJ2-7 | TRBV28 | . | TGTGCCAGCAGTTTAGGGGCAGGGTACTACGAGCAGTACTTC | CASSLGAGYYEQYF
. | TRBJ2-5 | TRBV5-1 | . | TGCGCCAGCAGGATGGGGGCGCAGGTGGGCAAAGAGACCCAGTACTTC | CASRMGAQVGKETQYF
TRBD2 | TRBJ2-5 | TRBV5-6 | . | TGTGCCAGCAGCTTGGTGCTAGCGGGAGTGGGGTATCAAGAGACCCAGTACTTC | CASSLVLAGVGYQETQYF
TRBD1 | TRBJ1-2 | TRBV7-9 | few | TGTGCCAGCAGCTTAGCACAGGGGACCCATGGCTACACCTTC | CASSLAQGTHGYTF
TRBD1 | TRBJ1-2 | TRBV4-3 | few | TGCGCCAGCAGCCAAGATCAGACAGGGTTCTATGGCTACACCTTC | CASSQDQTGFYGYTF
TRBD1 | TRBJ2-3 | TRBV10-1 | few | TGCGCCAGCAGTGAGTCCGGGACAGGTGCAGATACGCAGTATTTT | CASSESGTGADTQYF
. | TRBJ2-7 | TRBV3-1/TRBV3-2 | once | TGTGCCAGCAGCCGGACTAATGCGAACTACGAGCAGTACTTC | CASSRTNANYEQYF
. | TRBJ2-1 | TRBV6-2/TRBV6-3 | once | TGTGCCAGCAGTTTAACTCGAGCTTTGTCCTACAATGAGCAGTTCTTC | CASSLTRALSYNEQFF
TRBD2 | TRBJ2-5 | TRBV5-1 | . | TGCGCCAGCAGAGTGATAGCGGGAGGCTCGGAGACCCAGTACTTC | CASRVIAGGSETQYF
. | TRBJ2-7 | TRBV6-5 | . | TGTGCCAGCAGTCAAACCTACGAGCAGTACTTC | CASSQTYEQYF
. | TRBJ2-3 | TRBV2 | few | TGTGCCAGCAGTCAAACGACTAGGGATACGCAGTATTTT | CASSQTTRDTQYF
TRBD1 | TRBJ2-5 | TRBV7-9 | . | TGTGCCAGCAGTCTAGGACAGGGGACACAAGAGACCCAGTACTTC | CASSLGQGTQETQYF
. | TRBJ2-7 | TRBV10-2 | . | TGCGCCAGCACCGAAGGAGCGTACGAGCAGTACTTC | CASTEGAYEQYF
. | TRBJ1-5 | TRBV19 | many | TGTGCCAGTAGTATAGGCGGAAGTAGTAGTCAGCCCCAGCATTTT | CASSIGGSSSQPQHF
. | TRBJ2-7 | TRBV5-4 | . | TGTGCCAGCAGCCGGGACAATCAGTACGAGCAGTACTTC | CASSRDNQYEQYF
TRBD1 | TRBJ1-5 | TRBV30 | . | TGTGCCTGGAGTCGGAGGACAGGCCCGAATCAGCCCCAGCATTTT | CAWSRRTGPNQPQHF
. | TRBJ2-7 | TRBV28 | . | TGTGCCAGCAGACTAGCCACGACGGGGGAGCAGTACTTC | CASRLATTGEQYF
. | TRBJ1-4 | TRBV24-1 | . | TGTGCCACCAGTGATGCAGGGGATCCTAATGAAAAACTGTTTTTT | CATSDAGDPNEKLFF
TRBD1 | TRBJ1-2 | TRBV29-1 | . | TGCAGCGCGTCGGGACAGGGGAACTATGGCTACACCTTC | CSASGQGNYGYTF
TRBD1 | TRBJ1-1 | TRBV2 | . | TGTGCCAGCAGTCCCAGGGGGCTAGGAGCTTTCTTT | CASSPRGLGAFF
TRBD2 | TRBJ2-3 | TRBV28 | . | TGTGCCAGCATGTTGACTAGCGGGAGACTGGGCACAGATACGCAGTATTTT | CASMLTSGRLGTDTQYF
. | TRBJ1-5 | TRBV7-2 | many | TGTGCCAGCAGCCCTTCACAGGGATCAAGCAATCAGCCCCAGCATTTT | CASSPSQGSSNQPQHF
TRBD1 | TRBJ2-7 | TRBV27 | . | TGTGCCAGCAGACCGGACAGGGTCTCCTACGAGCAGTACTTC | CASRPDRVSYEQYF
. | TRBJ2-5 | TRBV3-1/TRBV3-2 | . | TGTGCCAGCAGCCAAGATTCGGCAGGGAGGTCAGAGACCCAGTACTTC | CASSQDSAGRSETQYF
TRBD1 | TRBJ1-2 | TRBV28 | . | TGTGCCAGCAGCTCCGGACAGGGTGGTGGCTACACCTTC | CASSSGQGGGYTF
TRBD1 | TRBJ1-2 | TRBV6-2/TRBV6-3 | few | TGTGCCAGCAGTTACCCGGCAGACAGGGTGAGCGATGGCTACACCTTC | CASSYPADRVSDGYTF
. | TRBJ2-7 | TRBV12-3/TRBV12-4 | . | TGTGCCAGCAGTTTACACCCCGCAGGGGAGCAGTACTTC | CASSLHPAGEQYF
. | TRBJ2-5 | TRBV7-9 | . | TGTGCCAGCAGCTTCGGGACATCCCAAGAGACCCAGTACTTC | CASSFGTSQETQYF